Listed here is a single TCR beta chain. This sample was taken from a study of T cell responses to AZD1222 COVID-19 vaccine. TCRdb's table, derived via immunoSEQ multiplex PCR, lists solely in-frame clones and lacks some. The sample carries about 97,000 clones, about 89% recorded once. Germline V gene data show CDR1 as SNHLY and CDR2 as FYNNEI. V lost 3 bases and J lost 2, with 14 bases in between. CDR3 size: 15 residues. The sample was peripheral blood, taken on day 0 of AZD1222 vaccination. The rearrangement links TRBV2 to TRBJ2-7; D may match TRBD1 or TRBD2 (5 bases each). This clonotype was obtained from an adult in good health. CDR3 amino acids: CASSEGTPNTYEQYF. In DNA form, the CDR3 reads TGTGCCAGCAGTGAGGGGACCCCTAATACCTACGAGCAGTACTTC.